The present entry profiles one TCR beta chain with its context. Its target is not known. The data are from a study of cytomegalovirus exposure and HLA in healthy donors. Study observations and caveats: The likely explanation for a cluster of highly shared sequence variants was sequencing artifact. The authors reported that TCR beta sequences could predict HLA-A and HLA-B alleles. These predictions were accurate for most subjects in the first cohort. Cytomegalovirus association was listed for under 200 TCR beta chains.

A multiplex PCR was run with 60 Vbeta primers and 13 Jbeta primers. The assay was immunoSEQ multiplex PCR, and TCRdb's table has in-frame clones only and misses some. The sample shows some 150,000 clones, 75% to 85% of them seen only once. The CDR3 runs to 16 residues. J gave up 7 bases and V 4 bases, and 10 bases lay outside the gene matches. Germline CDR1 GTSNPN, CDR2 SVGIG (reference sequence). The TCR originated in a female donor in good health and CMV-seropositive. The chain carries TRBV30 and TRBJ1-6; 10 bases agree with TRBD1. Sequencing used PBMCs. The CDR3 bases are TGTGCCTGGATCGGCGCCCCGGGACAGGGGAATTCACCCCTCCACTTT. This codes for CAWIGAPGQGNSPLHF.